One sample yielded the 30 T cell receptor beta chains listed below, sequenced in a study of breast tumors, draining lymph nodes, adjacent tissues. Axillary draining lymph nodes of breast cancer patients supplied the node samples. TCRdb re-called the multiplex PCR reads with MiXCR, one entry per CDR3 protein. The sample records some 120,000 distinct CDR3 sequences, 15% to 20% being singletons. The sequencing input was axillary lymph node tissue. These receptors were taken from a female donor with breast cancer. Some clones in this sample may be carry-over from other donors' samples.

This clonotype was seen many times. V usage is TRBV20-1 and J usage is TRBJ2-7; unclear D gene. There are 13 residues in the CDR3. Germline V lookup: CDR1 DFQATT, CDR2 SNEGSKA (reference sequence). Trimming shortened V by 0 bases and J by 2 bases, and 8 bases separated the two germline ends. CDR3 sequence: CSAREAFTYEQYF. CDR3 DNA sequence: TGCAGTGCTAGAGAGGCCTTTACCTACGAGCAGTACTTC.

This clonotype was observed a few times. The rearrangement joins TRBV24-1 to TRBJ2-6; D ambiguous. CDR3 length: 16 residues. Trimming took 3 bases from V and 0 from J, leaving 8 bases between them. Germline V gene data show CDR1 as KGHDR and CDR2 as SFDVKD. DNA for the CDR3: TGTGCCACCAGTGATACTGTTAGCTCTGGGGCCAACGTCCTGACTTTC. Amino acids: CATSDTVSSGANVLTF.

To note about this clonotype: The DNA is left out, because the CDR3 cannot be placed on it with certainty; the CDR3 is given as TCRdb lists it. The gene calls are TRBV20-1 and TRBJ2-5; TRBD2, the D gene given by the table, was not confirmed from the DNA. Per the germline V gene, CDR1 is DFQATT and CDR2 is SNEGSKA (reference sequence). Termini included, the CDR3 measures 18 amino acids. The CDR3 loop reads CSARDLFGRGNSGETLYF.

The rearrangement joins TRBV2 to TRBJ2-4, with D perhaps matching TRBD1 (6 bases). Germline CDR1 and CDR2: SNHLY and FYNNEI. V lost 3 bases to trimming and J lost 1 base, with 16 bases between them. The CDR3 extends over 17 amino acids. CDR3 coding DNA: TGTGCCAGCAGTGACAACAGGGTTCTGACGGCCAAAAACATTCAGTACTTC. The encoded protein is CASSDNRVLTAKNIQYF.

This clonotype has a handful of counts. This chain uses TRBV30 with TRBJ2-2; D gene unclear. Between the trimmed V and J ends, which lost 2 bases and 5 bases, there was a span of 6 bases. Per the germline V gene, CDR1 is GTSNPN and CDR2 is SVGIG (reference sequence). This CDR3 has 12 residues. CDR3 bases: TGTGCCTGGAGTCTCCTAACCGGGGAGCTGTTTTTT. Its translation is CAWSLLTGELFF.

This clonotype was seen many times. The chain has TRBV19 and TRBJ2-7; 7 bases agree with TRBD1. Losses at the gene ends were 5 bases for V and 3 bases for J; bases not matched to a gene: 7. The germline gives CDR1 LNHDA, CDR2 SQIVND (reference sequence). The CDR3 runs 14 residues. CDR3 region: CASSRTRDSYEQYF. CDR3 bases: TGTGCCAGTAGTCGGACCCGGGACAGCTACGAGCAGTACTTC. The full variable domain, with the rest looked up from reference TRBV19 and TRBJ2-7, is DGGITQSPKYLFRKEGQNVTLSCEQNLNHDAMYWYRQDPGQGLRLIYYSQIVNDFQKGDIAEGYSVSREKKESFPLTVTSAQKNPTAFYLCASSRTRDSYEQYFGPGTRLTVT.

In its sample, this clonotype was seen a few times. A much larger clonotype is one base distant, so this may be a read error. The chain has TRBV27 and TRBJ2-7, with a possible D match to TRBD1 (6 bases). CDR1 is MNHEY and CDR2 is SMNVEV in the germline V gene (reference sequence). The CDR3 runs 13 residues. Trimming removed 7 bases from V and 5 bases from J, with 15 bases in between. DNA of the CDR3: TGTGCCAGCAAGGGGACAAAGAATGACGAGCAGTACTTC. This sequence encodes CASKGTKNDEQYF.

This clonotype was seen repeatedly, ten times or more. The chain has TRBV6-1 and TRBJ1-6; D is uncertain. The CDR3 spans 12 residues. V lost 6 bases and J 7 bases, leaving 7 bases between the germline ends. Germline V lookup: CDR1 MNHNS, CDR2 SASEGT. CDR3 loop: CASRGWNSPLHF. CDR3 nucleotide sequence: TGTGCCAGCAGGGGTTGGAATTCACCCCTCCACTTT.

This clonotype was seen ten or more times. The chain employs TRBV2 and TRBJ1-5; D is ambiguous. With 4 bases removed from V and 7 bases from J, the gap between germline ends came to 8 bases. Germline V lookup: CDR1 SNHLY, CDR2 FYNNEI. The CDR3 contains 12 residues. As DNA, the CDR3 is TGTGCCAGCAGTGTCCTGCAACAGCCCCAGCATTTT. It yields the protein CASSVLQQPQHF. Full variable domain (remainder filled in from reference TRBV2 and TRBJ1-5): EPEVTQTPSHQVTQMGQEVILRCVPISNHLYFYWYRQILGQKVEFLVSFYNNEISEKSEIFDDQFSVERPDGSNFTLKIRSTKLEDSAMYFCASSVLQQPQHFGDGTRLSIL.

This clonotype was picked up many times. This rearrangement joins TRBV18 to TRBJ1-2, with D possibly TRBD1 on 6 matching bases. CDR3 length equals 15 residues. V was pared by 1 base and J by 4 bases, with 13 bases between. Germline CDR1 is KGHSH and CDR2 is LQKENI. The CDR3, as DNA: TGTGCCAGCTCACCACAGGACAGAAGGCCCTATGGCTACACCTTC. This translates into CASSPQDRRPYGYTF.

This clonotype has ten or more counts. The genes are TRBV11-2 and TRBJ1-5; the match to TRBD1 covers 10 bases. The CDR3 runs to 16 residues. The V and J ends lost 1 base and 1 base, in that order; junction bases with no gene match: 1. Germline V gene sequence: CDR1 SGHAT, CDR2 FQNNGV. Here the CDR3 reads CASSLGDRGSNQPQHF. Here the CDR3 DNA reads TGTGCCAGCAGCTTAGGGGACAGGGGAAGCAATCAGCCCCAGCATTTT.

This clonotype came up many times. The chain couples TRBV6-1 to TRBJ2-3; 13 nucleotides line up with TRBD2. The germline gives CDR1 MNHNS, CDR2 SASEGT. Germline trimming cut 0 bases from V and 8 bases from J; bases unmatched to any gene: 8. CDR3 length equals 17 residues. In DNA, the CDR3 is TGTGCCAGCAGTGAAGCTGGACTAGCGGGGGCGAGTGGTACGCAGTATTTT. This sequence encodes CASSEAGLAGASGTQYF.

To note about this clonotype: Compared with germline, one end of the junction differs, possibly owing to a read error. CDR3 sequence (DNA): TGTAGTGCTAGACCGGGACTAGCGTCCGATGAGCAGTTCTTC. Its translation is CSARPGLASDEQFF. The rearrangement uses TRBV20-1 and TRBJ2-1, with TRBD2 matching 10 bases. The CDR3 length is 14 residues. Germline V gives CDR1 DFQATT, CDR2 SNEGSKA (reference sequence).

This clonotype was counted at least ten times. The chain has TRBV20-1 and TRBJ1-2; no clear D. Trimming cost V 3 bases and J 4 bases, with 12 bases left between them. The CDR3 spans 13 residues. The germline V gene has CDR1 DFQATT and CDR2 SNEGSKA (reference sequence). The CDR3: CSASVSGSYGYTF. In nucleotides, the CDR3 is TGCAGTGCTAGTGTGTCAGGTTCCTATGGCTACACCTTC.

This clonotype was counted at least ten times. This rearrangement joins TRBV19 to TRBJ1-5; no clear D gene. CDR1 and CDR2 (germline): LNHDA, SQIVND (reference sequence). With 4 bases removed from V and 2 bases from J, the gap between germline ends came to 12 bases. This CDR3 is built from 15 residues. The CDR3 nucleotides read TGTGCCAGTAGTACGGCCCAGCCCGGCAATCAGCCCCAGCATTTT. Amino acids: CASSTAQPGNQPQHF.

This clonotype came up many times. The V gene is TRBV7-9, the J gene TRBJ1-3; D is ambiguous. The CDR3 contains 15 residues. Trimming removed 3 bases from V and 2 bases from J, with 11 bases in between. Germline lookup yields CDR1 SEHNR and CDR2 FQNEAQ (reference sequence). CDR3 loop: CASSLGGSTGNTIYF. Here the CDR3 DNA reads TGTGCCAGCAGCTTGGGCGGGAGTACTGGAAACACCATATATTTT.

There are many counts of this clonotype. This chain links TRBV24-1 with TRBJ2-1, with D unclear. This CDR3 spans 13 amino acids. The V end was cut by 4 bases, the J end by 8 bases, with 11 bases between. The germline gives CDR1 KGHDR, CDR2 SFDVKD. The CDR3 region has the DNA TGTGCCACCAGTGAGGACCCTAGGGATGAGCAGTTCTTC. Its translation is CATSEDPRDEQFF.

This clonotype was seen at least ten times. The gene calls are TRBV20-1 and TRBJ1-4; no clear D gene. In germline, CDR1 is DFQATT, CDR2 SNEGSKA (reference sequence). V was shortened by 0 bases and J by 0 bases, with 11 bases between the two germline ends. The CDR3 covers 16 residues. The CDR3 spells CSARDKMGATNEKLFF. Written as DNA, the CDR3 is TGCAGTGCTAGAGATAAAATGGGCGCAACTAATGAAAAACTGTTTTTT.

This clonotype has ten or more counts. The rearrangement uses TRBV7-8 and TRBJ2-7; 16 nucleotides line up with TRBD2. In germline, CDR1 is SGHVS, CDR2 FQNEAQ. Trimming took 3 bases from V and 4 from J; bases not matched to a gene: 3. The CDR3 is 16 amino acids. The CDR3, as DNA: TGTGCCAGCAGCTTCGGGACTAGCGGGGGGGGGTACGAGCAGTACTTC. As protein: CASSFGTSGGGYEQYF.

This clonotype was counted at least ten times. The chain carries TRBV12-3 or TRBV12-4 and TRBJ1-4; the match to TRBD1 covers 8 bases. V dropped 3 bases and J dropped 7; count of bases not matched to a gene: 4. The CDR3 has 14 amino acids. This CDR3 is CASSFLQGVEKLFF. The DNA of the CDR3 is TGTGCCAGCAGTTTCCTACAGGGGGTTGAAAAACTGTTTTTT.

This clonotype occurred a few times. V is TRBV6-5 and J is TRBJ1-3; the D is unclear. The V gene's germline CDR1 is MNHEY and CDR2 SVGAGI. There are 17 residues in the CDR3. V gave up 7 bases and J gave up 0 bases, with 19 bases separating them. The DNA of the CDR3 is TGTGCCAGCACCTCCCGGGTTCGCGGTAGCTCTGGAAACACCATATATTTT. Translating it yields CASTSRVRGSSGNTIYF.

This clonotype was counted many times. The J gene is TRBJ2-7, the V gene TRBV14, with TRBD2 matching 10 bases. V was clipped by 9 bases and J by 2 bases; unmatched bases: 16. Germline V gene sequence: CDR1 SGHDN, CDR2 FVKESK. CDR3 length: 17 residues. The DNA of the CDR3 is TGTGCCAGGGGTGCGGTAGCGGGAGGTACCTCCCCCTACGAGCAGTACTTC. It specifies CARGAVAGGTSPYEQYF.

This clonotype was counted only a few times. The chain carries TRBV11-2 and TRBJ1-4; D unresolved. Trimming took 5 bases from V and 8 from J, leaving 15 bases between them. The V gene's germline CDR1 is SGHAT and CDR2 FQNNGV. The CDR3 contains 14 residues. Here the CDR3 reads CASSTRLTEEKLFF. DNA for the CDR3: TGTGCCAGCAGCACACGACTTACGGAGGAAAAACTGTTTTTT.

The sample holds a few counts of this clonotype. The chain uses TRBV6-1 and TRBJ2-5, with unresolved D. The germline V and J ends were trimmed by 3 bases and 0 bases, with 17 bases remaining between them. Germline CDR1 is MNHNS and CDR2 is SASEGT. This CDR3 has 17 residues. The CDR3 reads CASSDSPLGRNQETQYF. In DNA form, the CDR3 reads TGTGCCAGCAGTGATTCCCCCCTCGGCAGAAACCAAGAGACCCAGTACTTC.

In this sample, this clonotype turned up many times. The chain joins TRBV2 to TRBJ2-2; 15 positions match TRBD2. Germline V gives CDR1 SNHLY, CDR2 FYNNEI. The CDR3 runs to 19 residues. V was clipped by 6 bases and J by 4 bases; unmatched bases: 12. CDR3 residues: CASSRLGLAGGRSTGELFF. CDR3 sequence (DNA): TGTGCCAGCAGCCGACTAGGACTAGCGGGGGGGCGAAGCACCGGGGAGCTGTTTTTT.

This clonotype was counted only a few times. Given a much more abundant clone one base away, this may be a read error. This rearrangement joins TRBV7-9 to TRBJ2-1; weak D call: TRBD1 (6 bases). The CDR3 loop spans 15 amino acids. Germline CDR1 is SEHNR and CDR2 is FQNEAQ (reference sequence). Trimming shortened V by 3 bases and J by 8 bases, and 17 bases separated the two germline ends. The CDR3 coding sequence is TGTGCCAGCAGCTTGGGGGCAGGGGTTCCTGATGAGCAGTTCTTC. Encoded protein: CASSLGAGVPDEQFF.

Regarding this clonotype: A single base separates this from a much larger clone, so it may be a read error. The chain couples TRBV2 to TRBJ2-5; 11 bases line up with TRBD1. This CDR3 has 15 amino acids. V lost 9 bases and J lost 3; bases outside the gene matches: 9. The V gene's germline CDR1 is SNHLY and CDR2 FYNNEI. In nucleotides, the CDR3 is TGTGCCAGTATAGGGACAGGGGGGGGGGAAGAGACCCAGTACTTC. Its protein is CASIGTGGGEETQYF.

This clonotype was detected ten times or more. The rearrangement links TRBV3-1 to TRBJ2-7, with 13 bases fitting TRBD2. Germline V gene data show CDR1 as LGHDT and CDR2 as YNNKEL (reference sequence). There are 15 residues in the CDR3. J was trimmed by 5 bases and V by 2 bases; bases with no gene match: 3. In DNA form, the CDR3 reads TGTGCCAGCAGCCAAAGGGGACTAGCGGGGAACGAGCAGTACTTC. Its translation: CASSQRGLAGNEQYF.

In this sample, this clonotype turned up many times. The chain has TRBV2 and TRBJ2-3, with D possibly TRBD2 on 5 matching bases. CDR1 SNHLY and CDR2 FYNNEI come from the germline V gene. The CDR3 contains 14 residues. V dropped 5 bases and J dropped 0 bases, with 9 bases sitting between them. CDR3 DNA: TGTGCCAGCAGTTTGACTACCAGCACAGATACGCAGTATTTT. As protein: CASSLTTSTDTQYF.

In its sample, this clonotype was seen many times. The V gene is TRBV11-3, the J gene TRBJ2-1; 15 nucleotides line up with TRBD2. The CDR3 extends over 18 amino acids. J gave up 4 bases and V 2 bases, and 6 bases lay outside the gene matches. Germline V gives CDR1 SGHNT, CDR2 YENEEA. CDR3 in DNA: TGTGCCAGCAGCTTAACGGGACTAGCGGGGGGAATGTACAATGAGCAGTTCTTC. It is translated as CASSLTGLAGGMYNEQFF.